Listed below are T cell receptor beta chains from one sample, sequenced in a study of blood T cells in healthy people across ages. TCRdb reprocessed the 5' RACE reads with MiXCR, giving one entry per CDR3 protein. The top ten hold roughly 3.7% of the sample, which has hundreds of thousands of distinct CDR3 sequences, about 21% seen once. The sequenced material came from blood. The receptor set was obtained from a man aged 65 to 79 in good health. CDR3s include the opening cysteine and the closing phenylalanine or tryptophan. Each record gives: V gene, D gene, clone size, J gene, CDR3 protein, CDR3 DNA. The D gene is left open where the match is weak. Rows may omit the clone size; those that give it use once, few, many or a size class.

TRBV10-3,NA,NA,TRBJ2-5,CATQGSGRGDQETQYF,TGTGCCACCCAGGGCTCAGGCAGAGGGGACCAAGAGACCCAGTACTTC
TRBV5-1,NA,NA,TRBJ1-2,CASSLGAAAPDGYTF,TGCGCCAGCAGCTTGGGGGCGGCGGCACCTGATGGCTACACCTTC
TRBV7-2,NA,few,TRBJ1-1,CASSLIPDTEAFF,TGTGCCAGCAGCTTAATTCCGGACACTGAAGCTTTCTTT
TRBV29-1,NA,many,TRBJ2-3,CSVETDTQYF,TGCAGCGTTGAGACAGATACGCAGTATTTT
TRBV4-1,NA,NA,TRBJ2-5,CASSQAQEETQYF,TGCGCCAGCAGCCAAGCACAGGAAGAGACCCAGTACTTC
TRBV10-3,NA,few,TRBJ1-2,CAISSTDGYTF,TGTGCCATCAGTTCGACAGACGGCTACACCTTC
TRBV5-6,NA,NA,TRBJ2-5,CASSLGYDMGETQYF,TGTGCCAGCAGCTTAGGCTATGATATGGGAGAGACCCAGTACTTC
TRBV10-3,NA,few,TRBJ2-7,CAISGEGVSYEQYF,TGTGCCATCAGTGGGGAAGGGGTGTCCTACGAGCAGTACTTC
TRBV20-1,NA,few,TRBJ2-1,CSARSTRVHEQFF,TGCAGTGCTAGATCGACTAGGGTCCATGAGCAGTTCTTC
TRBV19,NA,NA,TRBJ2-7,CASSIDRTEQYF,TGTGCCAGTAGTATAGATCGGACCGAGCAGTACTTC
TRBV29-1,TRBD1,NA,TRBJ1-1,CSVATGGYGTEAFF,TGCAGCGTTGCAACAGGGGGCTATGGTACTGAAGCTTTCTTT
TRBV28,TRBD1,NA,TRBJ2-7,CASSSTGREQYF,TGTGCCAGCAGTTCGACAGGGCGAGAGCAGTACTTC
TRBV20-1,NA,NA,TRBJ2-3,CSASGSGSAARRGSADTQYF,TGCAGTGCGTCGGGTAGTGGGAGTGCCGCGAGACGCGGAAGTGCAGATACGCAGTATTTT
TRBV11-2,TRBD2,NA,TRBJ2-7,CASRQTSGTEQYF,TGTGCCAGCAGACAGACTAGCGGGACCGAGCAGTACTTC
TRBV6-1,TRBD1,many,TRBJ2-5,CASSLTGGLETQYF,TGTGCCAGCTCCCTCACAGGGGGCCTAGAGACCCAGTACTTC
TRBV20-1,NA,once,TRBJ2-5,CSALGGGTKETQYF,TGCAGTGCTTTGGGAGGGGGTACCAAAGAGACCCAGTACTTC
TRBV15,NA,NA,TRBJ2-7,CATSREASLYEQYF,TGTGCCACCAGCAGAGAAGCCTCCCTCTACGAGCAGTACTTC